These T cell receptor beta chains were read from a single sample in a study of blood T cells in healthy people across ages. MiXCR was run by TCRdb on the 5' RACE reads, yielding one entry per CDR3 protein. The table includes approximately 1,000,000 distinct CDR3 sequences, 35% to 45% detected once. The specimen sequenced was blood. The receptors stem from a man between 18 and 29 years old in good health. The CDR3 runs from the conserved cysteine through the conserved F or W. A D gene is named only where the DNA matches it firmly. The size entry is marked missing in some rows and otherwise reads once, few, many or a size class.

V,D,J,size,CDR3,DNA
TRBV13,NA,TRBJ1-2,NA,CASSAWDTGYGYTF,TGTGCCAGCAGCGCTTGGGACACCGGCTATGGCTACACCTTC
TRBV4-1,NA,TRBJ2-7,NA,CASSPGLGSEQYF,TGCGCCAGCAGCCCGGGGCTAGGGAGCGAGCAGTACTTC
TRBV4-2,NA,TRBJ1-2,NA,CASSQDTLSGYYGYTF,TGTGCCAGCAGCCAAGATACATTATCAGGGTACTATGGCTACACCTTC
TRBV2,NA,TRBJ2-1,NA,CASSAGTVSYNEQFF,TGTGCCAGCAGTGCAGGCACCGTCTCCTACAATGAGCAGTTCTTC
TRBV5-1,TRBD1,TRBJ1-4,few,CASSSGQVGEKLFF,TGCGCCAGCAGCTCGGGACAGGTCGGCGAAAAACTGTTTTTT
TRBV14,NA,TRBJ1-5,NA,CASSQGGIQPQHF,TGTGCCAGCAGCCAAGGAGGAATTCAGCCCCAGCATTTT
TRBV20-1,TRBD2,TRBJ2-1,NA,CSAGGGGAYNEQFF,TGCAGTGCTGGCGGCGGGGGGGCTTACAATGAGCAGTTCTTC
TRBV4-2,TRBD1,TRBJ1-5,NA,CASSQASGGRSNQPQHF,TGTGCCAGCAGCCAAGCGTCAGGGGGCCGAAGCAATCAGCCCCAGCATTTT
TRBV5-5,NA,TRBJ1-4,NA,CASSWKAQGEKLFF,TGTGCCAGCAGCTGGAAAGCACAGGGTGAAAAACTGTTTTTT
TRBV7-6,NA,TRBJ1-2,few,CASSSQQGWSYGYTF,TGTGCCAGCAGCTCTCAACAGGGTTGGAGCTATGGCTACACCTTC
TRBV7-2,NA,TRBJ2-5,few,CASSLAPGFGETQYF,TGTGCCAGCAGCTTAGCGCCCGGGTTCGGGGAGACCCAGTACTTC
TRBV12-5,NA,TRBJ2-3,NA,CASGLGRSADTQYF,TGTGCTAGTGGTCTAGGGAGGAGCGCAGATACGCAGTATTTT
TRBV2,NA,TRBJ1-4,NA,CASSLQGPKEKLFF,TGTGCCAGCAGCCTACAGGGCCCAAAGGAAAAACTGTTTTTT
TRBV2,NA,TRBJ2-1,NA,CASRGTGYNEQFF,TGTGCCAGCAGGGGGACGGGGTACAATGAGCAGTTCTTC
TRBV7-2,NA,TRBJ1-4,NA,CAGSLQTATNEKLFF,TGTGCCGGCAGCTTACAGACAGCAACTAATGAAAAACTGTTTTTT
TRBV5-1,TRBD2,TRBJ2-3,few,CASSLDGGGTQYF,TGCGCCAGCAGCTTGGATGGCGGGGGTACGCAGTATTTT
TRBV5-1,NA,TRBJ2-2,NA,CASSLGNPGAYTGELFF,TGCGCCAGCAGCTTGGGAAATCCGGGGGCTTACACCGGGGAGCTGTTTTTT
TRBV7-2,TRBD2,TRBJ2-7,once,CASRRGGDSYEQYF,TGTGCCAGCAGGCGCGGGGGAGACTCCTACGAGCAGTACTTC
TRBV20-1,NA,TRBJ1-1,few,CSATTTEGRTEAFF,TGCAGTGCTACAACGACAGAAGGTCGGACTGAAGCTTTCTTT
TRBV10-3,TRBD2,TRBJ2-2,NA,CAISDGLAGGADTGELFF,TGTGCCATCAGTGACGGGCTAGCGGGGGGAGCAGACACCGGGGAGCTGTTTTTT
TRBV28,NA,TRBJ1-4,few,CASVGSHNEKLFF,TGTGCCAGCGTGGGCAGTCATAATGAAAAACTGTTTTTT
TRBV6-5,NA,TRBJ2-1,NA,CASSYSWQYDNEQFF,TGTGCCAGCAGTTACTCGTGGCAGTACGACAATGAGCAGTTCTTC
TRBV4-3,NA,TRBJ2-1,many,CASSQVNRAWYNEQFF,TGCGCCAGCAGCCAAGTAAACAGGGCTTGGTACAATGAGCAGTTCTTC
TRBV4-1,NA,TRBJ2-4,few,CASSQGGMRDKNIQYF,TGCGCCAGCAGCCAAGGGGGCATGAGGGACAAAAACATTCAGTACTTC
TRBV6-4,TRBD2,TRBJ2-3,NA,CASSESGGADTQYF,TGTGCCAGCAGTGAAAGCGGGGGGGCAGATACGCAGTATTTT
TRBV12-3/TRBV12-4,TRBD2,TRBJ2-7,NA,CASSPLAVYNEQYF,TGTGCCAGCAGTCCGCTAGCGGTATACAATGAGCAGTACTTC
TRBV6-5,NA,TRBJ2-7,NA,CASSTRTASYEQYF,TGTGCCAGCAGTACCCGGACTGCCTCCTACGAGCAGTACTTC
TRBV7-2,NA,TRBJ2-3,NA,CASSSLRLGGGTDTQYF,TGTGCCAGCAGCTCCCTTAGGCTCGGAGGGGGCACAGATACGCAGTATTTT
TRBV6-1,TRBD2,TRBJ2-3,NA,CASSESDSGGSTDTQYF,TGTGCCAGCAGTGAAAGTGATAGCGGGGGGAGCACAGATACGCAGTATTTT
TRBV27,NA,TRBJ2-1,NA,CASSSRPGEQFF,TGTGCCAGCAGTTCCCGTCCTGGGGAGCAGTTCTTC
TRBV4-3,TRBD1,TRBJ1-1,once,CASSQDPGQGATEAFF,TGCGCCAGCAGCCAAGATCCGGGACAGGGGGCTACTGAAGCTTTCTTT
TRBV3-1,NA,TRBJ1-2,NA,CASSQEFRTDSYGYTF,TGTGCCAGCAGCCAAGAGTTTAGGACGGACTCATATGGCTACACCTTC
TRBV7-2,NA,TRBJ2-3,NA,CASSFQGRDTQYF,TGTGCCAGCAGCTTCCAGGGAAGAGATACGCAGTATTTT
TRBV20-1,NA,TRBJ2-3,few,CSAREPDKGGTQYF,TGCAGTGCTAGAGAGCCTGACAAGGGGGGTACGCAGTATTTT
TRBV12-3/TRBV12-4,NA,TRBJ2-3,few,CASTAGDNADTQYF,TGTGCCAGCACCGCCGGGGACAACGCAGATACGCAGTATTTT
TRBV10-3,NA,TRBJ2-5,NA,CAISEPGEETQYF,TGTGCCATCAGTGAGCCAGGGGAAGAGACCCAGTACTTC
TRBV28,NA,TRBJ1-2,few,CASSLTVGGYTF,TGTGCCAGCAGTCTGACTGTGGGGGGCTACACCTTC
TRBV6-2/TRBV6-3,TRBD1,TRBJ1-2,once,CASSSTTGAGGYTF,TGTGCCAGCAGTTCGACCACAGGGGCGGGTGGCTACACCTTC
TRBV14,NA,TRBJ1-2,few,CASSQDPAYGYTF,TGTGCCAGCAGTCAGGACCCAGCGTATGGCTACACCTTC
TRBV14,NA,TRBJ2-3,NA,CTSSQDVSFRGRLTDTQYF,TGTACCAGCAGCCAAGATGTGAGTTTCCGGGGGCGGTTGACAGATACGCAGTATTTT
TRBV2,NA,TRBJ1-2,few,CASSEALRGQGYGYTF,TGTGCCAGCAGTGAAGCGCTTCGGGGGCAAGGCTATGGCTACACCTTC
TRBV20-1,NA,TRBJ2-3,NA,CSVRGADTQYF,TGCAGTGTTAGGGGGGCAGATACGCAGTATTTT
TRBV6-5,TRBD2,TRBJ2-1,NA,CASSYSSGGYNERYF,TGTGCCAGCAGTTACTCTAGCGGGGGGTACAATGAGCGGTACTTC
TRBV5-1,NA,TRBJ2-1,NA,CASRSEYYNEQFF,TGCGCCAGCCGAAGCGAATACTACAATGAGCAGTTCTTC
TRBV29-1,NA,TRBJ2-3,many,CSVEGWVTQYF,TGCAGCGTTGAGGGGTGGGTCACGCAGTATTTT
TRBV12-3/TRBV12-4,NA,TRBJ2-6,few,CASTEQGRGANVLTF,TGTGCCAGCACTGAACAGGGCCGTGGGGCCAACGTCCTGACTTTC
TRBV12-3/TRBV12-4,TRBD1,TRBJ1-5,once,CASKFGQGENRPQHF,TGTGCCAGCAAGTTCGGACAGGGGGAAAATCGGCCCCAGCATTTT
TRBV7-9,NA,TRBJ2-2,few,CASSLSFMTANTGELFF,TGTGCCAGCAGCTTATCCTTCATGACGGCGAACACCGGGGAGCTGTTTTTT
TRBV28,TRBD1,TRBJ2-7,many,CASSQNRGKYEQYF,TGTGCCAGCAGCCAAAACAGGGGAAAGTACGAGCAGTACTTC
TRBV24-1,NA,TRBJ2-1,NA,CATAAGTSWSEQFF,TGTGCCACTGCTGCGGGGACCTCGTGGAGTGAGCAGTTCTTC
TRBV7-2,NA,TRBJ1-5,NA,CASSLKSEKSNQPQHF,TGTGCCAGCAGCCTAAAGTCCGAAAAGAGCAATCAGCCCCAGCATTTT
TRBV6-1,NA,TRBJ1-2,few,CASSEVEGVGYTF,TGTGCCAGCAGTGAAGTCGAGGGGGTCGGCTACACCTTC
TRBV7-9,NA,TRBJ1-2,NA,CASSLAARSYGYTF,TGTGCCAGCAGCTTAGCAGCCCGTAGCTATGGCTACACCTTC
TRBV20-1,NA,TRBJ1-2,once,CTSVKVGQGGHGYTF,TGCACCTCCGTTAAGGTGGGGCAGGGAGGACATGGCTACACCTTC